This paragraph reports one T cell receptor (beta chain). The protocol was immunoSEQ multiplex PCR, while the TCRdb copy is restricted to in-frame clones and leaves out a portion. This repertoire shows 25,000 to 35,000 clones, around 89% found once; its top ten account for 3% to 4%. This entry belongs to a study of T cell changes during pregnancy in multiple sclerosis. The CDR3 totals 17 residues. Looked up from germline, CDR1 is MNHEY and CDR2 is SMNVEV (reference sequence). V shed 1 base, J shed 0 bases, and the junction held 3 bases outside the gene matches. This clonotype originated in a female donor in good health, enrolled as a control in a pregnancy study. The chain couples TRBV27 to TRBJ1-6; TRBD1 aligns across 7 bases. The sequencing here drew on CD4+ T cells from peripheral blood mononuclear cells, taken in the first trimester of pregnancy. The CDR3 spells CASSLLTGNSYNSPLHF. CDR3 DNA sequence: TGTGCCAGCAGTTTATTGACAGGGAACTCCTATAATTCACCCCTCCACTTT.